A selection of T cell receptor beta chains follows, all from one sample in a study of CD8 T cells in Susac syndrome. TCRdb reanalysed the immunoSEQ multiplex PCR reads using MiXCR and keeps one entry per CDR3 protein. The sample yields about 190,000 distinct CDR3 sequences, 93% seen once. The sample comprised CD4+ T cells from PBMCs. The receptors were gathered from a human donor in good health. Each CDR3 is given with its conserved first and last residue. D genes are given only for firm matches. Only part of the rows carry a size: once, few, many, or a class if the clone is expanded.

j_call v_call clone_size d_call cdr3_aa cdr3_nt
TRBJ2-3 TRBV7-2 - - CASSREYTDTQYF TGTGCCAGCAGCAGGGAGTACACAGATACGCAGTATTTT
TRBJ1-2 TRBV7-2 - - CASSSAGSLSYGYTF TGTGCCAGCAGCTCCGCAGGCAGTCTGAGCTATGGCTACACCTTC
TRBJ2-6 TRBV2 - - CASSRGANVLTF TGTGCCAGCTCTAGGGGGGCCAACGTCCTGACTTTC
TRBJ1-2 TRBV7-8 - - CASSLRTVRGYTF TGTGCCAGCAGCTTAAGAACAGTGAGAGGCTACACCTTC
TRBJ2-3 TRBV24-1 - - CATSDLNRAGDTQYF TGTGCCACCAGTGATTTGAACAGGGCTGGGGATACGCAGTATTTT
TRBJ1-1 TRBV5-1 - TRBD1 CASGTGVFTEAFF TGCGCCAGCGGAACAGGGGTTTTCACTGAAGCTTTCTTT
TRBJ2-5 TRBV28 - TRBD2 CASSTGGGPYETQYF TGTGCCAGCAGTACAGGCGGGGGGCCGTATGAGACCCAGTACTTC
TRBJ2-5 TRBV11-1 - - CASITRGALQETQYF TGTGCCAGCATTACCAGGGGCGCCCTCCAAGAGACCCAGTACTTC
TRBJ2-1 TRBV3-1 - TRBD2 CASSQEKGGGGLGNEQFF TGTGCCAGCAGCCAAGAGAAAGGCGGGGGGGGCCTGGGGAATGAGCAGTTCTTC
TRBJ1-1 TRBV7-9 once - CASSLAGTANTEAFF TGTGCCAGCAGCTTAGCCGGGACGGCCAACACTGAAGCTTTCTTT
TRBJ1-1 TRBV14 - - CASSPGAVNTEAFF TGTGCCAGCAGCCCGGGGGCGGTGAACACTGAAGCTTTCTTT
TRBJ1-1 TRBV9 - - CASSVDGRSNTEAFF TGTGCCAGCAGCGTAGACGGACGGTCGAACACTGAAGCTTTCTTT
TRBJ1-2 TRBV27 - - CASSVDRRANYGYTF TGTGCCAGCAGTGTAGACAGACGAGCTAACTATGGCTACACCTTC
TRBJ2-3 TRBV7-2 - - CASSFQGTRTDTQYF TGTGCCAGCAGTTTTCAGGGGACCCGCACAGATACGCAGTATTTT
TRBJ1-5 TRBV7-2 - TRBD1 CASSPDRPNQPQHF TGTGCCAGCAGCCCGGACAGGCCCAATCAGCCCCAGCATTTT
TRBJ2-7 TRBV25-1 - TRBD1 CASSELGQPYYEQYF TGTGCCAGCAGTGAATTGGGACAGCCATACTACGAGCAGTACTTC
TRBJ2-3 TRBV5-6 - TRBD1 CASSLALGQGPSDTQYF TGTGCCAGCAGCTTGGCCCTCGGACAGGGGCCATCAGATACGCAGTATTTT
TRBJ2-1 TRBV29-1 - TRBD2 CSVSSGRDYNEQFF TGCAGCGTATCCTCGGGGAGGGACTACAATGAGCAGTTCTTC
TRBJ1-5 TRBV20-1 - TRBD1 CSARGLQGGGNQHQHF TGCAGTGCGCGGGGGCTACAGGGGGGAGGCAATCAGCACCAGCATTTT
TRBJ2-3 TRBV20-1 - TRBD2 CSASLAGATDTQYF TGCAGTGCTAGTTTAGCGGGGGCCACAGATACGCAGTATTTT
TRBJ2-7 TRBV4-1 once - CASSPGLLLTYEQYF TGCGCCAGCAGCCCCGGACTCTTACTAACCTACGAGCAGTACTTC
TRBJ2-3 TRBV19 - - CASSWRAGGGGTDTQYF TGTGCCAGTAGTTGGAGGGCCGGCGGTGGTGGGACAGATACGCAGTATTTT
TRBJ2-1 TRBV7-6 - - CASSLSQGGYNEQFF TGTGCCAGCAGCTTAAGCCAGGGCGGATACAATGAGCAGTTCTTC
TRBJ2-3 TRBV30 - - CAWTGAITDTQYF TGTGCCTGGACAGGGGCCATCACAGATACGCAGTATTTT
TRBJ1-2 TRBV7-2 - TRBD1 CASSLSGQAYGYTF TGTGCCAGCAGCTTGTCGGGACAGGCCTATGGCTACACCTTC
TRBJ2-3 TRBV4-1 - - CASSLALLSDTQYF TGCGCCAGCAGCCTAGCCCTATTGTCAGATACGCAGTATTTT
TRBJ1-4 TRBV28 - - CASSSVTEKLFF TGTGCCAGCAGTTCCGTAACTGAAAAACTGTTTTTT
TRBJ2-6 TRBV5-1 - TRBD2 CASSFSGLAGAGANVLTF TGCGCCAGCAGCTTCTCCGGGCTAGCGGGGGCTGGGGCCAACGTCCTGACTTTC
TRBJ1-3 TRBV19 - - CASSGWASSENTIYF TGTGCCAGTAGTGGATGGGCAAGCTCTGAAAACACCATATATTTT
TRBJ2-4 TRBV2 - - CASNEPGNIQYF TGTGCCAGCAATGAACCGGGAAACATTCAGTACTTC
TRBJ1-2 TRBV29-1 - - CSVEDSGRLSYTF TGCAGCGTTGAAGACTCAGGCCGCCTCAGCTACACCTTC
TRBJ2-7 TRBV7-8 - TRBD2 CASSLGLAGQHYEQYF TGTGCCAGCAGCTTAGGACTAGCGGGGCAACACTACGAGCAGTACTTC
TRBJ1-1 TRBV12-3/TRBV12-4 - - CASSSGGEAFF TGTGCCAGCAGTTCCGGGGGTGAAGCTTTCTTT
TRBJ2-1 TRBV7-3 - - CASSLQVGEQFF TGTGCCAGCAGCTTACAAGTAGGTGAGCAGTTCTTC
TRBJ2-3 TRBV20-1 - - CSARAGDNTDTQYF TGCAGTGCTAGAGCGGGGGACAACACAGATACGCAGTATTTT
TRBJ1-1 TRBV18 - - CASSPVVAGSHTEAFF TGTGCCAGCTCACCGGTAGTTGCGGGGTCTCACACTGAAGCTTTCTTT
TRBJ2-7 TRBV5-1 - - CASSSASEQYF TGCGCCAGCTCCTCTGCATCCGAGCAGTACTTC
TRBJ1-2 TRBV7-2 - - CASSLAAGLEGHGYTF TGTGCCAGCAGCTTAGCGGCAGGGCTAGAAGGGCATGGCTACACCTTC
TRBJ2-5 TRBV3-1 - - CASSLYASVGGTQYF TGTGCCAGCAGCCTCTACGCTAGCGTGGGGGGGACCCAGTACTTC
TRBJ1-4 TRBV30 - - CAWSVEAARNEKLFF TGTGCCTGGAGTGTGGAGGCAGCCAGAAATGAAAAACTGTTTTTT
TRBJ2-3 TRBV28 - - CASSPQPQGQYF TGTGCCAGCAGTCCACAGCCCCAGGGGCAGTATTTT
TRBJ1-2 TRBV5-1 - - CASSLAGGTPYGYTF TGCGCCAGCAGCTTGGCCGGGGGCACTCCCTATGGCTACACCTTC
TRBJ2-5 TRBV25-1 - - CASSEWTAQETQYF TGTGCCAGCAGTGAGTGGACAGCCCAAGAGACCCAGTACTTC
TRBJ1-1 TRBV19 - - CASSSRSVNTEAFF TGTGCCAGTAGTTCCCGCAGCGTTAACACTGAAGCTTTCTTT
TRBJ1-1 TRBV3-1 - - CASSRGLNEAFF TGTGCCAGCAGCCGGGGGCTGAATGAAGCTTTCTTT